This T cell receptor beta chain originates from a study of blood T cell repertoires in COVID-19. In the original workflow: Amplified reference gene primers provided the basis for estimating nucleated cell counts. Sequenced by immunoSEQ multiplex PCR; TCRdb stores in-frame clones only, minus some. V and J calls plus clone size are reproduced from that table; the DNA served to infer D and trimming. The data contain some 97,000 clones, over 75% of them singletons. This sequence was found in a man aged 25 to 45 in a cohort sampled during active COVID-19. Sequencing used peripheral blood.

For the CDR3, the DNA is TGTGCCAGCAGACTGGGACAGGGGGCAGGAAACACCATATATTTT. Its translation: CASRLGQGAGNTIYF. The J gene is TRBJ1-3, the V gene TRBV6-6; 12 nucleotides line up with TRBD1. The CDR3 runs to 15 residues. V trimming: 6 bases; J trimming: 4 bases; junction bases outside the gene matches: 4. In germline, CDR1 is MNHNY, CDR2 SVGAGI (reference sequence).